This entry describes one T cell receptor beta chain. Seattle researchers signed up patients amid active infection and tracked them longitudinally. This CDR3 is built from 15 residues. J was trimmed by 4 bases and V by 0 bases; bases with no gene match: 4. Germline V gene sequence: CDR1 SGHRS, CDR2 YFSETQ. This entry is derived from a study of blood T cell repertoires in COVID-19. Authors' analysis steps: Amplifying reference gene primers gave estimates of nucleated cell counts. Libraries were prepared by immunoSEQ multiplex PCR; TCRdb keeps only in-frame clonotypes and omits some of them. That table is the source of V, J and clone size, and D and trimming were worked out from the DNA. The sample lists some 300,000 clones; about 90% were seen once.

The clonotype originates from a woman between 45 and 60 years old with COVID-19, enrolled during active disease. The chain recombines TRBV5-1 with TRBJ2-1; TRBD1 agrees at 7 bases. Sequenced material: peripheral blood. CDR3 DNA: TGCGCCAGCAGCTTGGTAGCAGGGGGTTACAATGAGCAGTTCTTC. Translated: CASSLVAGGYNEQFF.